The 20 T cell receptor beta chains listed next were all sequenced from one sample in a study of T-cell reconstitution after alpha-beta-depleted transplantation in children (dated by TCRdb to the mid-2010s). The sample's treatment or condition label, decoded: allogeneic hematopoietic cell transplantation with graft depleted of TCRalphabeta T cells and CD19 B cells. The protocol used for the library was PCR. The sequencer listed for this sample is Illumina HiSeq 2500. TCR libraries were prepared with molecular barcoding, using unique molecular identifiers to normalize TCRbeta repertoire quantification. TCRdb itself trimmed the public reads at Q25 with fastp, ran MiXCR and retained productive beta chains. CDR3 protein sequences are deduplicated, and each keeps its most common genes and DNA. In all, the sample holds a few hundred thousand distinct CDR3 sequences, and roughly 16% of those were seen once. Around 28% of the sample rests with the top ten.

The sequencing used PBMCs, mostly from graft donor cells, collected 360 days after TCRalphabeta/CD19-depleted stem cell transplant. The receptor set was obtained from a boy under two years old who had a stem cell transplant for Wiskott-Aldrich syndrome, so the T cells may come from the graft donor.

This clonotype was detected a few times. This CDR3 is CASSYISGTGRFNEQFF. CDR3 sequence (DNA): TGTGCCAGCAGTTACATATCCGGGACAGGGAGATTTAATGAGCAGTTCTTC. The V and J genes are TRBV12-3 or TRBV12-4 and TRBJ2-1; TRBD1 matches at 9 bases. The junction had 14 bases not matched to a gene; V was cut back by 4 bases and J by 7 bases. The CDR3 is 17 amino acids.

The table lists this clonotype with a few counts. This chain connects TRBV20-1 to TRBJ1-5; D possibly corresponds to TRBD1 (6 bases). The CDR3 runs 15 residues. The germline gives CDR1 DFQATT, CDR2 SNEGSKA (reference sequence). The germline V and J ends were trimmed by 2 bases and 2 bases, with 13 bases remaining between them. CDR3 in DNA: TGCAGTGCTAGACGAGGGGGAGTTCGCAATCAGCCCCAGCATTTT. Its protein product is CSARRGGVRNQPQHF.

This clonotype has a handful of counts. The V and J genes are TRBV24-1 and TRBJ2-5; D remains ambiguous. The V end was cut by 4 bases, the J end by 5 bases, with 13 bases between. This CDR3 has 14 amino acids. Germline assignment: CDR1 KGHDR and CDR2 SFDVKD. CDR3 protein: CATSEPPPYETQYF. The CDR3 coding sequence is TGTGCCACCAGTGAGCCCCCCCCTTACGAGACCCAGTACTTC.

This clonotype was detected only once. In DNA form, the CDR3 reads TGTGCCAGCAGTTACTTCCGGGACAGGGGTCAAGAGACCCAGTACTTC. Protein: CASSYFRDRGQETQYF. The V gene is TRBV6-5, the J gene TRBJ2-5; 10 bases agree with TRBD1. Trimming removed 1 base from V and 2 bases from J; junction bases left unmatched: 4. The germline CDR1 and CDR2 sequences are MNHEY and SVGAGI. This CDR3 is 16 amino acids long.

In this sample, this clonotype turned up a few times. The chain's CDR3 is CSGAGGSPETQYF. DNA of the CDR3: TGCAGCGGTGCAGGGGGCTCCCCGGAGACCCAGTACTTC. This chain uses TRBV29-1 with TRBJ2-5; TRBD1 agrees at 8 bases. V shed 7 bases, J shed 5 bases, and the junction held 9 bases outside the gene matches. Germline CDR1 is SQVTM and CDR2 is ANQGSEA. This CDR3 has 13 amino acids.

This rearrangement joins TRBV12-3 or TRBV12-4 to TRBJ1-2, with a possible D match to TRBD1 (6 bases). CDR3 size: 12 residues. With 6 bases removed from V and 2 bases from J, the gap between germline ends came to 7 bases. Written as DNA, the CDR3 is TGTGCCAGCAGAGGACAGAACTATGGCTACACCTTC. Translated, it gives CASRGQNYGYTF.

This clonotype was seen a handful of times. The V gene is TRBV15, the J gene TRBJ2-7; perhaps TRBD2 as D (6 bases). There are 16 residues in the CDR3. Germline loops: CDR1 LNHNV, CDR2 YYDKDF (reference sequence). V was shortened by 5 bases and J by 2 bases, with 19 bases between the two germline ends. CDR3 sequence: CATSRWAGTPTYEQYF. In DNA, the CDR3 is TGTGCCACCAGCCGTTGGGCGGGGACCCCTACCTACGAGCAGTACTTC.

The chain is built from TRBV5-1 and TRBJ2-7; 13 bases agree with TRBD2. This CDR3 spans 13 amino acids. Losses at the gene ends were 5 bases for V and 6 bases for J; bases not matched to a gene: 2. Germline loops: CDR1 SGHRS, CDR2 YFSETQ. DNA of the CDR3: TGCGCCAGCAGGGGACTAGCGGGGTTCGAGCAGTACTTC. Protein sequence: CASRGLAGFEQYF.

This clonotype occurred a few times. The chain combines TRBV5-1 with TRBJ1-1; TRBD1 agrees at 11 bases. From germline, CDR1 is SGHRS and CDR2 YFSETQ. The CDR3 contains 13 residues. V trimming: 4 bases; J trimming: 7 bases; junction bases outside the gene matches: 3. CDR3 nucleotides: TGCGCCAGCAGCATTGGGACAGGGGGTGAAGCTTTCTTT. Amino acid sequence: CASSIGTGGEAFF.

CDR3 amino acids: CASSLAPFSGEGSLAKNIQYF. The DNA for the CDR3 is TGTGCCAGCAGCTTAGCGCCCTTTTCGGGGGAAGGTTCTTTAGCCAAAAACATTCAGTACTTC. The chain is built from TRBV7-2 and TRBJ2-4; possibly TRBD2 for D (6 bases). From germline, CDR1 is SGHTA and CDR2 FQGNSA. Trimming removed 0 bases from V and 0 bases from J, with 24 bases in between. This CDR3 contains 21 residues.

This clonotype appeared a few times. V gene TRBV11-3 combines with J gene TRBJ2-1, with 9 bases identical to TRBD2. Germline CDR1 and CDR2: SGHNT and YENEEA. The CDR3 covers 15 residues. V dropped 5 bases and J dropped 7; count of bases not matched to a gene: 9. CDR3 in amino acids: CASSPRGSGSNEQFF. The CDR3 nucleotides are TGTGCCAGCAGCCCAAGGGGTAGCGGGAGTAATGAGCAGTTCTTC.

The J gene is TRBJ2-1, the V gene TRBV5-6; D not certain. The germline V gene has CDR1 SGHDT and CDR2 YYEEEE. CDR3 length: 16 amino acids. The ends were cut back, 4 bases at V and 3 bases at J, with 17 bases in the middle. For the CDR3, the DNA is TGTGCCAGCAGCCGTTCTACGCGAGGCTTCTACAATGAGCAGTTCTTC. Encoded protein: CASSRSTRGFYNEQFF.

The V and J genes are TRBV4-3 and TRBJ2-3; a weak D match, TRBD2 (6 bases). V gave up 8 bases and J gave up 4 bases, with 10 bases separating them. The CDR3 is 12 amino acids. Germline CDR1 is LGHNA and CDR2 is YSLEER. CDR3 loop: CASPRESDTQYF. CDR3 nucleotides: TGCGCCAGCCCTCGGGAGTCAGATACGCAGTATTTT.

The rearrangement joins TRBV5-1 to TRBJ2-1; unclear D gene. The germline CDR1 and CDR2 sequences are SGHRS and YFSETQ. This CDR3 region has 15 residues. V lost 1 base and J 2 bases, leaving 10 bases between the germline ends. Here the CDR3 reads CASSLKPAPYNEQFF. Written as DNA, the CDR3 is TGCGCCAGCAGCTTGAAGCCTGCTCCCTACAATGAGCAGTTCTTC. The complete variable domain, with remaining parts taken from reference TRBV5-1 and TRBJ2-1, reads KAGVTQTPRYLIKTRGQQVTLSCSPISGHRSVSWYQQTPGQGLQFLFEYFSETQRNKGNFPGRFSGRQFSNSRSEMNVSTLELGDSALYLCASSLKPAPYNEQFFGPGTRLTVL.

The rearrangement links TRBV6-2 or TRBV6-3 to TRBJ2-2; D unresolved. Germline V lookup: CDR1 MNHEY, CDR2 SVGEGT. Trimming shortened V by 0 bases and J by 3 bases, and 11 bases separated the two germline ends. The CDR3 spans 16 residues. CDR3 sequence reads: CASSYSRDTHTGELFF. The CDR3 DNA reads TGTGCCAGCAGTTACTCCCGTGACACACACACCGGGGAGCTGTTTTTT.

This chain joins TRBV15 and TRBJ2-3, with D tentatively TRBD1 (5 bases). The CDR3 covers 14 residues. Germline lookup yields CDR1 LNHNV and CDR2 YYDKDF (reference sequence). V gave up 5 bases and J gave up 3 bases, with 12 bases separating them. The CDR3 sequence: CATSLRQPTDTQYF. DNA of the CDR3: TGTGCCACCAGCCTCAGACAGCCAACAGATACGCAGTATTTT.

The chain employs TRBV18 and TRBJ2-5; 12 bases are a match to TRBD2. After removal of 3 bases from V and 5 bases from J, the junction contained 4 bases not matched to a gene. Germline V gene lookup returns CDR1 KGHSH and CDR2 LQKENI. The CDR3 loop spans 15 amino acids. The CDR3, as DNA: TGTGCCAGCTCACCCGGACTAGCGGGATCGGAGACCCAGTACTTC. It yields the protein CASSPGLAGSETQYF.

This sequence joins TRBV4-2 and TRBJ1-2; TRBD1 matches 10 bases. The V and J ends lost 2 bases and 6 bases, in that order; junction bases with no gene match: 6. Germline CDR1 and CDR2: LGHNA and YNFKEQ. CDR3 length: 15 amino acids. The CDR3 spells CASSQKPGTGDGYTF. The DNA of the CDR3 is TGTGCCAGCAGCCAAAAACCCGGGACAGGGGATGGCTACACCTTC.

The chain combines TRBV27 with TRBJ2-1; 7 bases align to TRBD2. The CDR3 sequence is 17 residues long. The ends lost 5 bases at V and 5 bases at J; junction bases unmatched: 15. CDR1 and CDR2 from the germline V gene are MNHEY and SMNVEV (reference sequence). The DNA for the CDR3 is TGTGCCAGCAGTCCGCGGGAGCCGGCTCACGAGGACAATGAGCAGTTCTTC. Protein product: CASSPREPAHEDNEQFF.

This clonotype appeared a few times. The rearrangement links TRBV20-1 to TRBJ1-2; 8 bases are shared with TRBD1. Germline-derived CDR1 and CDR2 are DFQATT and SNEGSKA (reference sequence). V trimming: 5 bases; J trimming: 7 bases; junction bases outside the gene matches: 9. The CDR3 is 13 amino acids. CDR3 bases: TGCAGTGCTGGACTCAGGGGGCGCGGTGGCTACACCTTC. This codes for CSAGLRGRGGYTF.